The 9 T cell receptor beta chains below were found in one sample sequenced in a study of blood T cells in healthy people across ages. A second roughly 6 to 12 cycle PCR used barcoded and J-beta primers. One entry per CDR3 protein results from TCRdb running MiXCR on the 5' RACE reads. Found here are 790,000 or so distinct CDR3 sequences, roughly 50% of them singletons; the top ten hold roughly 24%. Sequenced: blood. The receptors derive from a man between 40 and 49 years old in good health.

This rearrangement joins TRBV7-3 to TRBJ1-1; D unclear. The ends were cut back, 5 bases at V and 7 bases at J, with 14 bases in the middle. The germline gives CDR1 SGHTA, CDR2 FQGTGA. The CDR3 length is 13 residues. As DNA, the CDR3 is TGTGCCAGCAGCCCCACTGGGCAGTATGAAGCTTTCTTT. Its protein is CASSPTGQYEAFF.

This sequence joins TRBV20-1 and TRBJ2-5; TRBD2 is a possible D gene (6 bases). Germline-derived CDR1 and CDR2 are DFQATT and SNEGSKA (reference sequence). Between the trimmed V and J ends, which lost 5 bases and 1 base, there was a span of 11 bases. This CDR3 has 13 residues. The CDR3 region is CSALDYRQETQYF. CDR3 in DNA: TGCAGTGCTTTGGACTATCGCCAAGAGACCCAGTACTTC.

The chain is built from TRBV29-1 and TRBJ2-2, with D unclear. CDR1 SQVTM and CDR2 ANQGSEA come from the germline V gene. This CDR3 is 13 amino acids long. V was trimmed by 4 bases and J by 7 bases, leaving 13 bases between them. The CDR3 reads CSVARALGGELFF. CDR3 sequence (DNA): TGCAGCGTTGCCCGGGCCCTGGGCGGGGAGCTGTTTTTT.

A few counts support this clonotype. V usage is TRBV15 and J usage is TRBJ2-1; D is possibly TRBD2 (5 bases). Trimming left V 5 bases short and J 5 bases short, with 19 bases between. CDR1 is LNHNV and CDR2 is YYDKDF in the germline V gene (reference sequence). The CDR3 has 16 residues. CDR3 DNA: TGTGCCACCAGCCTAGACGTGGTGGGAGCGAACAATGAGCAGTTCTTC. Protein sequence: CATSLDVVGANNEQFF.

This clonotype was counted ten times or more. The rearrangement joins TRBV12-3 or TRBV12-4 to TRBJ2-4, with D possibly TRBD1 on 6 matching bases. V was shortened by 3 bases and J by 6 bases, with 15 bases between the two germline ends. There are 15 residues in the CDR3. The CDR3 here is CASSLGTRVANIQYF. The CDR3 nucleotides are TGTGCCAGCAGTTTGGGGACAAGGGTGGCAAACATTCAGTACTTC.

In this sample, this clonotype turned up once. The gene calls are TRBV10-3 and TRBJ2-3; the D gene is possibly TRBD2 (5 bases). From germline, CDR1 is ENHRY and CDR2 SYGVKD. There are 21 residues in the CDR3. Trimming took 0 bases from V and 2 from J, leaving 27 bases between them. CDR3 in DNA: TGTGCCATCAGTGAGTCGGCCCACGGAGGAGGCATGGTACGGCCCACAGATACGCAGTATTTT. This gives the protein CAISESAHGGGMVRPTDTQYF.

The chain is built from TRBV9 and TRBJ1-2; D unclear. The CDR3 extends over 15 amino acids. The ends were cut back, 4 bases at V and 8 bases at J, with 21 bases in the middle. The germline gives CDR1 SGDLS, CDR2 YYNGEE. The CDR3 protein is CASSSRGRDGYGYTF. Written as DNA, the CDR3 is TGTGCCAGCAGCTCCCGAGGGAGGGATGGCTACGGCTACACCTTC.

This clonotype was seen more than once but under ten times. In DNA, the CDR3 is TGCAGTGCTAGGTCCAGGGGTGTCTACGAGCAGTACTTC. This translates into CSARSRGVYEQYF. The rearrangement uses TRBV20-1 and TRBJ2-7, with D perhaps matching TRBD1 (6 bases). Germline V gives CDR1 DFQATT, CDR2 SNEGSKA (reference sequence). This CDR3 is 13 amino acids long. V was shortened by 3 bases and J by 3 bases, with 12 bases between the two germline ends.

CDR3 nucleotide sequence: TGTGCCAGCAGCCATTTAAGCTACGGACAGGGTGGGGGTAGTAGGTGGGGGACCCAGTACTTC. It yields the protein CASSHLSYGQGGGSRWGTQYF. This chain joins TRBV3-1 and TRBJ2-5, with TRBD1 identical over 8 bases. Germline trimming cut 3 bases from V and 7 bases from J; bases unmatched to any gene: 28. The CDR3 consists of 21 residues. Germline V gene lookup returns CDR1 LGHDT and CDR2 YNNKEL (reference sequence).